The entry below gives a single TCR beta chain sequence along with its context. The V gene lost 6 bases and the J gene lost 8 bases, with 10 bases spanning the gap. Per germline, CDR1 DFQATT and CDR2 SNEGSKA (reference sequence). The CDR3 extends over 11 amino acids. The data are from a study of T cell changes during pregnancy in multiple sclerosis. Data came from immunoSEQ multiplex PCR; TCRdb stores just in-frame clones and leaves some out. The sample contains roughly 48,000 clones, over 80% of which appear only once. The sequences come from CD4+ T cells from peripheral blood mononuclear cells, collected in the third trimester of pregnancy. The sequence was obtained from a female donor with multiple sclerosis, enrolled in a pregnancy study. This chain links TRBV20-1 with TRBJ2-2; tentative D call: TRBD1 (5 bases). DNA of the CDR3: TGCAGTGCGGGGCGATCGGGGGAGCTGTTTTTT. It codes for CSAGRSGELFF.